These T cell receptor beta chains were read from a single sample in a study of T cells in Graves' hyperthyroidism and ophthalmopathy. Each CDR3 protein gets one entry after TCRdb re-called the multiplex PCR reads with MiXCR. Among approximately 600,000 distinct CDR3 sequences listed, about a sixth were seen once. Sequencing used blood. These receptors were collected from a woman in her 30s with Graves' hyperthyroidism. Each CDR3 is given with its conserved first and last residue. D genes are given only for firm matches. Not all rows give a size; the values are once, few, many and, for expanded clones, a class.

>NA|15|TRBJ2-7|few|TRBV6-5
CASGWGDSNTYEQYF
TGTGCCAGCGGTTGGGGGGACTCCAACACCTACGAGCAGTACTTC
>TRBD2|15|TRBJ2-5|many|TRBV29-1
CSVGASGRVWETQYF
TGCAGCGTTGGGGCTAGCGGGAGGGTTTGGGAGACCCAGTACTTC
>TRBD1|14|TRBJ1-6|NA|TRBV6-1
CASRYRDRDSPLHF
TGTGCCAGCAGATACCGGGACAGGGATTCACCCCTCCACTTT
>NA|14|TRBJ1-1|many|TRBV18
CASSPATGNTEAFF
TGTGCCAGCTCACCGGCCACAGGAAACACTGAAGCTTTCTTT
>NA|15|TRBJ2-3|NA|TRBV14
CASSQEVRVTDTQYF
TGTGCCAGCAGCCAGGAGGTCAGAGTCACAGATACGCAGTATTTT
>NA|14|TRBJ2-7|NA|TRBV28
CASSPNRLSYEQYF
TGTGCCAGCAGTCCCAACCGGCTCTCCTACGAGCAGTACTTC
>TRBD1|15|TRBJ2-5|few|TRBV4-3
CASSQGTGSQETQYF
TGCGCCAGCAGCCAGGGGACAGGATCCCAAGAGACCCAGTACTTC
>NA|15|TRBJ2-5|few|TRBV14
CASSQETQVRSTQYF
TGTGCCAGCAGCCAAGAGACCCAGGTTCGGTCCACCCAGTACTTC
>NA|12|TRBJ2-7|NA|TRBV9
CASSDVAHEQYF
TGTGCCAGCAGCGACGTAGCTCACGAGCAGTACTTC
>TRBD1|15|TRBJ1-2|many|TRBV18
CASSLGRGTGYGYTF
TGTGCCAGCTCACTAGGCCGGGGGACAGGATATGGCTACACCTTC
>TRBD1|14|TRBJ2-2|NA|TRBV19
CASKATGGTGELFF
TGTGCCTCGAAAGCGACAGGGGGCACCGGGGAGCTGTTTTTT
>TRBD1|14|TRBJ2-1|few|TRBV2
CARHLTGSYNEQFF
TGTGCCAGACACTTGACAGGGTCCTACAATGAGCAGTTCTTC
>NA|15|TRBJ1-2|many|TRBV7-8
CASSPMGGLNYGYTF
TGTGCCAGCAGCCCGATGGGAGGCCTTAACTATGGCTACACCTTC
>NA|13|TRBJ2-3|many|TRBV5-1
CASSSDGTDTQYF
TGTGCCAGCAGCTCCGACGGCACAGATACGCAGTATTTT
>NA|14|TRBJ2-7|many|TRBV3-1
CASSQDQGPYEQYF
TGTGCCAGCAGCCAAGATCAGGGTCCCTACGAGCAGTACTTC
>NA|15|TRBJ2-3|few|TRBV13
CASTSSASGTDTQYF
TGTGCCAGCACCTCCTCCGCCTCGGGCACAGATACGCAGTATTTT
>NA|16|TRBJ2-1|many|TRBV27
CASSLSVDLLYNEQFF
TGTGCCAGCAGTTTATCTGTGGATCTTCTGTACAATGAGCAGTTCTTC
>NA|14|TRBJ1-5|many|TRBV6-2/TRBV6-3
CASSRGNSNQPQHF
TGTGCCAGCAGCCGGGGCAATAGCAATCAGCCCCAGCATTTT
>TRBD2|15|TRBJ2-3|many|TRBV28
CASSRLAGVGDTQYF
TGTGCCAGCAGTCGACTAGCGGGAGTAGGAGATACGCAGTATTTT
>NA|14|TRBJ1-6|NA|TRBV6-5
CASSYGQGNSPLHF
TGTGCCAGCAGTTACGGGCAGGGCAATTCACCCCTCCACTTT
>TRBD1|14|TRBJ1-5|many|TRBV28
CASRSTTGYQPQHF
TGTGCCAGCAGATCTACGACAGGGTACCAGCCCCAGCATTTT
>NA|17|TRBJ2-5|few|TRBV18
CASSPKASDNSQETQYF
TGTGCCAGCTCACCAAAGGCTAGCGATAACTCCCAAGAGACCCAGTACTTC
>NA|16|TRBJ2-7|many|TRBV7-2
CASSLAGANPGGEQYF
TGTGCCAGCAGCTTAGCGGGTGCCAACCCCGGCGGCGAGCAGTACTTC
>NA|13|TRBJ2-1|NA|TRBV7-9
CASSLGSQDEQFF
TGTGCCAGCAGCTTAGGTAGCCAGGATGAGCAGTTCTTC
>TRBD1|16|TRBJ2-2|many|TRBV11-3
CASSFGQGARTGELFF
TGTGCCAGCAGCTTCGGACAGGGGGCTCGGACCGGGGAGCTGTTTTTT
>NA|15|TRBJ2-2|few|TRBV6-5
CASSYWDTRTGELFF
TGTGCCAGCAGTTACTGGGACACCCGCACCGGGGAGCTGTTTTTT
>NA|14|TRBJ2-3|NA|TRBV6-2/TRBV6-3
CASTMIGGTDTQYF
TGTGCCAGCACCATGATAGGGGGAACAGATACGCAGTATTTT
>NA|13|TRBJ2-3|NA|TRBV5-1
CASSGPAPDTQYF
TGCGCCAGCAGTGGACCCGCACCGGATACGCAGTATTTT
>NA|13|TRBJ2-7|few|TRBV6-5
CASSYRTNYEQYF
TGTGCCAGCAGTTACAGAACGAACTACGAGCAGTACTTC
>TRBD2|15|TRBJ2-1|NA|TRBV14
CASSDSGRTFDEQFF
TGTGCCAGCAGCGATAGCGGGAGGACCTTCGATGAGCAGTTCTTC
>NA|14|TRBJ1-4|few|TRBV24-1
CATSGGNSQEKLFF
TGTGCCACCAGTGGGGGGAACTCGCAGGAAAAACTGTTTTTT
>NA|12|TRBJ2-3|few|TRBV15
CATSSPTDTQYF
TGTGCCACCAGCAGCCCCACAGATACGCAGTATTTT
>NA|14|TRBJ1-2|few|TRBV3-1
CASSQVRQYYGYTF
TGTGCCAGCAGCCAAGTCCGGCAGTACTATGGCTACACCTTC
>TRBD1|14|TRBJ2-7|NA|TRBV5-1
CASSPGTGGSGQYF
TGCGCCAGCAGCCCCGGGACAGGGGGCTCGGGGCAGTACTTC
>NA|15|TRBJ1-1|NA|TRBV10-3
CAISDVGPGIEEAFF
TGTGCCATCAGTGATGTTGGGCCGGGTATTGAAGAAGCTTTCTTT
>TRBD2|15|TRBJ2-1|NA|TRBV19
CASTATRAGAVEQFF
TGTGCCAGTACCGCCACCCGAGCGGGAGCTGTTGAGCAGTTCTTC
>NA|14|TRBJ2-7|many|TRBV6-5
CASLQGLITYEQYF
TGTGCCAGTCTACAGGGACTCATCACCTACGAGCAGTACTTC
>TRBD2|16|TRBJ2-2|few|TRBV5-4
CASSPPGLAITGELFF
TGTGCCAGCAGCCCTCCGGGACTAGCAATCACCGGGGAGCTGTTTTTT
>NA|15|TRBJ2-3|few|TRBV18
CASSPPSQGTDTQYF
TGTGCCAGCTCACCCCCTTCACAGGGAACAGATACGCAGTATTTT
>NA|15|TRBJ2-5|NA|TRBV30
CAWSEYGGSQETQYF
TGTGCCTGGAGCGAGTACGGGGGATCCCAAGAGACCCAGTACTTC
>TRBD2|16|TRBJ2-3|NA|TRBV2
CASIPGDYLLTDTQYF
TGTGCCAGCATCCCCGGGGACTACCTACTCACAGATACGCAGTATTTT
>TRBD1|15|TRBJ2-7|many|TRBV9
CASSAGTGFTYEQYF
TGTGCCAGCAGCGCCGGGACAGGGTTCACATACGAGCAGTACTTC
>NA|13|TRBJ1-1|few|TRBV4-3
CASSQVSRGEAFF
TGCGCCAGCAGCCAAGTATCAAGAGGCGAAGCTTTCTTT
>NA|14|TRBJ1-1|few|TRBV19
CASSITKGSTEAFF
TGTGCCAGTAGTATTACTAAGGGAAGCACTGAAGCTTTCTTT
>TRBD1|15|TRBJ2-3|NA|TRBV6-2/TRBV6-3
CASRPSGGRADTQYF
TGTGCCAGCAGACCATCAGGGGGCCGGGCAGATACGCAGTATTTT
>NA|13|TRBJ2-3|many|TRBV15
CATQPLLADTQYF
TGTGCCACCCAACCCCTCCTAGCAGATACGCAGTATTTT
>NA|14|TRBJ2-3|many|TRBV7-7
CASSLASRPDTQYF
TGTGCTAGCAGCTTAGCATCCAGGCCAGATACGCAGTATTTT
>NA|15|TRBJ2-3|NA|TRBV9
CASSAEFGSTDTQYF
TGTGCCAGCAGCGCTGAATTCGGGAGCACAGATACGCAGTATTTT
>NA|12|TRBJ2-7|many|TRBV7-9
CASSTTSHEQYF
TGTGCCAGCAGCACCACAAGCCACGAGCAGTACTTC
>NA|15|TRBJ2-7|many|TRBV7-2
CASSLGWGQTYEQYF
TGTGCCAGCAGCTTAGGGTGGGGGCAAACCTACGAGCAGTACTTC
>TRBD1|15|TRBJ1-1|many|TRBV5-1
CASSLVGRGHTEAFF
TGCGCCAGCAGCTTGGTAGGCAGGGGGCACACTGAAGCTTTCTTT
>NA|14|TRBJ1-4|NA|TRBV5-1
CASSLVGLDEKLFF
TGCGCCAGCAGCTTGGTGGGACTTGATGAAAAACTGTTTTTT
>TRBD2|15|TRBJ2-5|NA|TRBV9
CASSVGTSIVETQYF
TGTGCCAGCAGCGTCGGGACTAGCATTGTGGAGACCCAGTACTTC
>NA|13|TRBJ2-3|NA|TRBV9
CASAGTGAGTQYF
TGTGCCAGCGCGGGAACAGGAGCGGGTACGCAGTATTTT
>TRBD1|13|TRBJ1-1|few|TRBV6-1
CASSETGTGSIFF
TGTGCCAGCAGTGAGACCGGGACAGGCTCGATCTTCTTT
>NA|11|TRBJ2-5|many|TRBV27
CASSFGGDEYF
TGTGCCAGCAGTTTTGGGGGCGATGAGTACTTC
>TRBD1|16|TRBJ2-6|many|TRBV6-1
CASSDRTGAGANVLTF
TGTGCCAGCAGCGACCGGACAGGGGCTGGGGCCAACGTCCTGACTTTC
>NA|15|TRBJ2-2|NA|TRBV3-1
CASSQGGGPTGELFF
TGTGCCAGCAGCCAAGGGGGTGGGCCCACCGGGGAGCTGTTTTTT
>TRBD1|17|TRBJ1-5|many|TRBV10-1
CASRLIPADRGHQPQHF
TGCGCCAGCAGACTTATACCGGCGGACAGGGGTCATCAGCCCCAGCATTTT
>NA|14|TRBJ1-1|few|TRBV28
CASSLGGQYTEALF
TGTGCCAGCAGTTTGGGGGGGCAATACACTGAAGCTCTCTTT